This entry lists 18 T cell receptor beta chains sequenced from one sample in a study of blood T cell repertoires in COVID-19. Some clones are missing from TCRdb's copy, which holds only in-frame ones; the method was immunoSEQ multiplex PCR. There are hundreds of thousands of clones in the sample; 65% to 85% occur only once, and about 1.3% lies in the top ten. The specimen was peripheral blood. The receptors here all came from a woman in her 30s with COVID-19, enrolled during active disease.

The rearrangement uses TRBV18 and TRBJ2-7; the match to TRBD1 covers 8 bases. CDR3 length: 15 amino acids. The V gene's germline CDR1 is KGHSH and CDR2 LQKENI. The J segment lost 5 bases and the V segment lost 3 bases, leaving 9 bases of the junction unmatched. As DNA, the CDR3 is TGTGCCAGCTCACCGATCGACGGACAGGGCCACGAGCAGTACTTC. Protein sequence: CASSPIDGQGHEQYF.

The chain recombines TRBV6-5 with TRBJ2-7; 9 nucleotides agree with TRBD1. Germline V gene data show CDR1 as MNHEY and CDR2 as SVGAGI. The trim removed 2 bases at V and 7 bases at J, leaving 9 bases unmatched. There are 15 residues in the CDR3. CDR3 in amino acids: CASSYGGTGLREQYF. CDR3 sequence (DNA): TGTGCCAGCAGTTACGGGGGGACAGGGCTCCGGGAGCAGTACTTC.

The gene calls are TRBV27 and TRBJ2-3; TRBD2 is a possible D gene (6 bases). Looked up from germline, CDR1 is MNHEY and CDR2 is SMNVEV (reference sequence). The CDR3 covers 14 residues. The V end lost 6 bases, the J end lost 0 bases, and 10 bases lay between the germline ends. CDR3 sequence: CASSQGLSTDTQYF. The CDR3 coding sequence is TGTGCCAGCAGCCAGGGACTTAGCACAGATACGCAGTATTTT.

J is TRBJ1-2 and V is TRBV9; 8 nucleotides agree with TRBD1. Germline lookup yields CDR1 SGDLS and CDR2 YYNGEE. Trimming took 4 bases from V and 14 from J; bases not matched to a gene: 7. This CDR3 region has 11 residues. CDR3 protein: CASSLDRAFTF. The DNA for the CDR3 is TGTGCCAGCAGCTTGGACAGGGCCTTTACCTTC.

The chain employs TRBV5-1 and TRBJ2-7, with 7 nucleotides matching TRBD1. V shed 0 bases, J shed 4 bases, and the junction held 4 bases outside the gene matches. Germline CDR1 reads SGHRS; CDR2 reads YFSETQ. The CDR3 consists of 14 residues. CDR3 residues: CASSLAQGEYEQYF. CDR3 in DNA: TGCGCCAGCAGCTTGGCGCAGGGGGAGTACGAGCAGTACTTC.

The chain carries TRBV30 and TRBJ2-7, with unresolved D. Germline V lookup: CDR1 GTSNPN, CDR2 SVGIG (reference sequence). Between the trimmed V and J ends, which lost 1 base and 6 bases, there was a span of 10 bases. The CDR3 runs to 12 residues. The CDR3: CAWSAGGAEQYF. The CDR3 nucleotides are TGTGCCTGGAGTGCCGGTGGAGCCGAGCAGTACTTC.

This chain uses TRBV5-4 with TRBJ1-4; 7 bases agree with TRBD1. This CDR3 has 14 residues. The V segment lost 0 bases and the J segment 6 bases; nucleotides outside the gene matches: 2. Germline lookup yields CDR1 SGHNT and CDR2 YYREEE (reference sequence). In DNA, the CDR3 is TGTGCCAGCAGCTTGGGGACAGGACATGAAAAACTGTTTTTT. As protein: CASSLGTGHEKLFF.

A few counts support this clone. The chain links TRBV6-1 to TRBJ2-2, with 11 bases matching TRBD1. The V segment lost 4 bases and the J segment 5 bases; nucleotides outside the gene matches: 9. Germline V gene data show CDR1 as MNHNS and CDR2 as SASEGT. This CDR3 has 17 residues. The CDR3 sequence is CASSGDRGVMVTGELFF. The CDR3 bases are TGTGCCAGCAGTGGGGACAGGGGGGTAATGGTAACCGGGGAGCTGTTTTTT.

The rearrangement links TRBV25-1 to TRBJ2-3; possibly TRBD2 for D (5 bases). Trimming removed 1 base at V and 2 bases at J, with 16 bases between. The germline V gene has CDR1 MGHDK and CDR2 SYGVNS. The CDR3 has 17 amino acids. This CDR3 is CASSEWFRGGNTDTQYF. In nucleotides, the CDR3 is TGTGCCAGCAGTGAATGGTTCCGGGGTGGGAACACAGATACGCAGTATTTT. Together with reference TRBV25-1 and TRBJ2-3, the CDR3 gives the full variable domain: EADIYQTPRYLVIGTGKKITLECSQTMGHDKMYWYQQDPGMELHLIHYSYGVNSTEKGDLSSESTVSRIRTEHFPLTLESARPSHTSQYLCASSEWFRGGNTDTQYFGPGTRLTVL.

The chain is built from TRBV6-2 or TRBV6-3 and TRBJ2-2; maybe TRBD2 (6 bases). This CDR3 has 16 amino acids. CDR1 is MNHEY, CDR2 SVGEGT, per germline. Trimming removed 3 bases at V and 1 base at J, with 12 bases between. The DNA of the CDR3 is TGTGCCAGCAGTTATATGGCGGGACTGAACACCGGGGAGCTGTTTTTT. Its protein is CASSYMAGLNTGELFF.

This chain links TRBV7-2 with TRBJ1-3; tentatively, D is TRBD1 (5 bases). This CDR3 has 16 residues. V lost 1 base to trimming and J lost 2 bases, with 12 bases between them. CDR1 and CDR2 from the germline V gene are SGHTA and FQGNSA. In nucleotides, the CDR3 is TGTGCCAGCAGCTTAGGTAGACAGATGGCTGGAAACACCATATATTTT. This codes for CASSLGRQMAGNTIYF.

The chain combines TRBV7-9 with TRBJ1-5; no clear D. Trimming removed 4 bases from V and 4 bases from J, with 8 bases in between. The CDR3 is 13 amino acids. The germline gives CDR1 SEHNR, CDR2 FQNEAQ (reference sequence). In DNA, the CDR3 is TGTGCCAGCAGCTCCCTCGGGAATCAGCCCCAGCATTTT. Encoded protein: CASSSLGNQPQHF.

V usage is TRBV6-5 and J usage is TRBJ2-7; 7 bases align to TRBD1. Germline assignment: CDR1 MNHEY and CDR2 SVGAGI. The CDR3 loop spans 16 amino acids. The J segment lost 0 bases and the V segment lost 4 bases, leaving 9 bases of the junction unmatched. The CDR3 loop is CASSSSGTAVSYEQYF. CDR3 DNA: TGTGCCAGCAGTTCATCCGGGACAGCGGTCTCCTACGAGCAGTACTTC.

The chain combines TRBV6-6 with TRBJ1-5, with 7 nucleotides matching TRBD1. This CDR3 comprises 15 residues. Germline CDR1 reads MNHNY; CDR2 reads SVGAGI (reference sequence). With 0 bases clipped from V and 4 bases from J, the junction kept 3 bases outside the gene matches. The CDR3 protein is CASSYSTGMNQPQHF. The CDR3 coding sequence is TGTGCCAGCAGTTACTCGACAGGGATGAATCAGCCCCAGCATTTT.

V usage is TRBV6-5 and J usage is TRBJ2-3; tentative D call: TRBD2 (6 bases). The CDR3 runs to 15 residues. CDR1 and CDR2 from the germline V gene are MNHEY and SVGAGI. Trimming took 8 bases from V and 0 from J, leaving 15 bases between them. The CDR3: CASGKASASTDTQYF. The CDR3 DNA reads TGTGCCAGCGGAAAGGCTAGCGCTAGCACAGATACGCAGTATTTT.

This chain joins TRBV30 and TRBJ1-3, with D maybe TRBD1 (6 bases). This CDR3 contains 13 residues. Germline V gene sequence: CDR1 GTSNPN, CDR2 SVGIG (reference sequence). The V gene lost 4 bases and the J gene lost 2 bases, with 9 bases spanning the gap. CDR3 nucleotides: TGTGCCTGGAAGGGGGGGGCTGGAAACACCATATATTTT. Translating gives CAWKGGAGNTIYF.

The gene calls are TRBV6-5 and TRBJ1-4; no clear D gene. The germline V and J ends were trimmed by 0 bases and 3 bases, with 8 bases remaining between them. This CDR3 is built from 15 residues. Germline V gene lookup returns CDR1 MNHEY and CDR2 SVGAGI. This CDR3 is CASSYSRGSNEKLFF. DNA for the CDR3: TGTGCCAGCAGTTACTCGCGAGGGTCTAATGAAAAACTGTTTTTT.

The chain has TRBV7-8 and TRBJ1-6; 11 bases are shared with TRBD1. The CDR3 is 16 residues long. V lost 0 bases and J lost 10; bases outside the gene matches: 5. Germline assignment: CDR1 SGHVS and CDR2 FQNEAQ. The DNA for the CDR3 is TGTGCCAGCAGCTTAGCGGTCGGGACAGGGGGATCACCCCTCCACTTT. Its translation is CASSLAVGTGGSPLHF. The full variable domain, with the rest looked up from reference TRBV7-8 and TRBJ1-6, is GAGVSQSPRYKVAKRGQDVALRCDPISGHVSLFWYQQALGQGPEFLTYFQNEAQLDKSGLPSDRFFAERPEGSVSTLKIQRTQQEDSAVYLCASSLAVGTGGSPLHFGNGTRLTVT.